This TCR beta chain was profiled in a study of beta chain features in type 1 diabetes (dated by TCRdb to the late 2010s). Background for the entire study: Mean age, gender distribution, total cell number and subset yield were not different between patients and healthy donors. Across all samples, 90 million to 130 million sorted cells were examined, and cell number per subset correlated strongly with RNA yield. Naive and central memory subsets were obtained from all 30 or so donors, but regulatory and stem cell-like memory subsets were isolated from only 8 patients and about 8 healthy donors. The study compared TCRB repertoires of sorted circulating CD4+ T cell subsets between recently diagnosed type 1 diabetes patients and matched healthy donors. Study-level results and caveats: Shorter templates might be favored by PCR, yet because patient and control samples were amplified and corrected together, any such skew would affect both groups equally. Naive, central memory and regulatory TCRB repertoires appeared more similar among patients than among healthy donors. At VDJ recombination sites, patients with type 1 diabetes made fewer insertions and deleted more nucleotides, a pattern implying thymic rearrangement abnormalities. Because the HLA sub-analyses included only small numbers of individuals, any influence of HLA type on TCRB rearrangement was left unresolved. Sequencing cDNA rather than genomic DNA could over-represent highly expressing activated cells, although activation and CD3 levels did not differ between groups. In all four CD4+ subsets, TCRB CDR3 length was moderately but significantly shorter in type 1 diabetes patients.

The entire amount of isolated RNA was reverse transcribed using the High Capacity cDNA Reverse Transcription Kit, so the sequenced TCRB transcripts were expressed ones. Deep immunoSEQ sequencing was performed on naive, central memory and regulatory T cell samples, with an average of around 3.5 million total reads per sample. Sorted cells were lysed in RLT buffer and RNA was extracted with DNase-treated RNeasy Micro or Mini kits, depending on cell number. To prevent cross-contamination, each cell subset was processed individually, whereas patient and healthy donor samples were processed jointly. TCRB sequences were amplified from cDNA with the immunoSEQ multiplex PCR, producing 87-bp fragments spanning the CDR3 region. Sequencing of the amplicons was performed on the Illumina HiSeq platform. Per the authors' processing: PCR bias was computationally corrected using synthetic template baselines, reads within Hamming distance 2 were collapsed, and singletons that could not be merged were discarded. Reads were aligned against IMGT to assign V, D and J genes, CDR3 length and insertions or deletions at six rearrangement sites. Clonotype counts were normalized to sorted cell number within each subset before computing true diversity and Gini coefficients with the tcR R package. The overlap coefficient, calculated on TCRB nucleotide sequences, was used to quantify repertoire sharing. The table comes from immuneACCESS by way of TCRdb, which keeps in-frame sequences with V and J called. Part of the clones is missing from these tables; in studies checked, under half for an unresolved V gene and the rest for unknown reasons. From that table come the V and J calls and clone size; the DNA was used to work out D and trimming. The sample profile shows approximately 140,000 clones; about 51% of them were found once. The ten largest clones add up to over 0.4% of the sample.

Here V drops 0 bases and J drops 5 bases, and the junction holds 0 bases not matched to any gene. The CDR3, cysteine through phenylalanine, is 13 amino acids long. Only the CDR3 DNA is retained, 39 bases long and in frame from the first base. As encoded in the germline V gene, CDR1 is SGHDT while CDR2 is YYEEEE. Each donor gave one peripheral blood draw, roughly 110 mL on average, collected into heparinised tubes. A BD FACSAria II was used to sort naive, central memory, regulatory and stem cell-like memory CD4+ T cells with a panel that included CD45RO, CCR7, CD25, CD127, CD95 and CD27. All sorted populations exceeded 95% purity. PBMCs were separated immediately by Lymphoprep density gradient centrifugation and were stained directly, without being cultured. To minimize batch effects, samples were stained and sorted in pairs, one healthy donor with one patient per experiment. As for this clone: Its antigen is not yet known. Base qualities are missing; no much larger clone stands one base away.

The receptor was derived from a man aged 18 to 30 in good health. This chain is built from TRBV5-6 and TRBJ1-1, with TRBD1 identical over 8 junction bases. Sequenced sample: Tregs from blood. The intended sense of this specimen's cell subset or site label: regulatory CD4+ T cells. The CDR3: CASSLDRGTEAFF. The DNA sequence reads TGTGCCAGCAGCTTGGACAGGGGGACTGAAGCTTTCTTT. Supplemented by the reference TRBV5-6 and TRBJ1-1 proteins around the CDR3, the complete variable domain is DAGVTQSPTHLIKTRGQQVTLRCSPKSGHDTVSWYQQALGQGPQFIFQYYEEEERQRGNFPDRFSGHQFPNYSSELNVNALLLGDSALYLCASSLDRGTEAFFGQGTRLTVV.